The 3 T cell receptor beta chains in this list originate from one sample, sequenced in a study of CD8 T cells in ankylosing spondylitis. General study points: Among TCR beta sequences, a motif of roughly 8 highly homologous variants appeared characteristic of ankylosing spondylitis blood.

For these TCRs, the target antigens are not known. Using its own MiXCR run on the 5' RACE reads, TCRdb lists one record per CDR3 protein. The repertoire consists of some 450,000 distinct CDR3 sequences, with more than 15% occurring once and the leading ten covering approximately 1%. The sequenced sample was blood, either unsorted or a sorted T cell fraction (not recorded which). These receptors all come from a male donor with ankylosing spondylitis.

The chain couples TRBV7-2 to TRBJ2-6; D remains ambiguous. This CDR3 is 16 amino acids long. Germline-derived CDR1 and CDR2 are SGHTA and FQGNSA. The V gene lost 1 base and the J gene lost 4 bases, with 11 bases spanning the gap. The CDR3 nucleotides are TGTGCCAGCAGCTTAGAAAGGGCGCGAGGGGCCAACGTCCTGACTTTC. It codes for CASSLERARGANVLTF.

The chain has TRBV12-3 or TRBV12-4 and TRBJ2-7, with TRBD1 matching over 8 bases. V dropped 4 bases and J dropped 3; count of bases not matched to a gene: 5. The CDR3 totals 14 residues. CDR3 nucleotide sequence: TGTGCCAGCAGTTCATACAGGGGGAGCTACGAGCAGTACTTC. Its protein product is CASSSYRGSYEQYF.

V is TRBV11-3 and J is TRBJ2-2, with unresolved D. Germline lookup yields CDR1 SGHNT and CDR2 YENEEA. The V gene lost 5 bases and the J gene lost 5 bases, with 18 bases spanning the gap. The CDR3 runs to 16 residues. In nucleotides, the CDR3 is TGTGCCAGCAGCCAGCTGTTACTCAGGAAAACCGGGGAGCTGTTTTTT. This translates into CASSQLLLRKTGELFF.